This T cell receptor (beta chain) was observed in a study of early T cells in non-severe SARS-CoV-2 infection. Turning to the study itself: Investigators sequenced bulk RNA drawn from unsorted whole blood, and chains remained unpaired. Findings and limits, study-wide: VDJdb matches were skewed toward anti-spike CD8 T cell responses.

As part of library construction, unique molecular identifiers were attached to individual cDNA molecules. MiXCR was run by TCRdb on the 5' RACE reads, yielding one entry per CDR3 protein. The sample yields roughly 28,000 distinct CDR3 sequences, about 6.1% seen once. The sample holds many counts of this clonotype. What it binds is not known. The CDR3 sequence is 14 residues long. V lost 3 bases to trimming and J lost 3 bases; unmatched junction nucleotides: 1. The specimen was whole blood. This sequence joins TRBV12-3 or TRBV12-4 and TRBJ2-3; 9 nucleotides match TRBD1. This receptor was identified in an adult who was a healthcare worker with PCR-confirmed SARS-CoV-2 infection or an uninfected control (not recorded which). CDR3 residues: CASSLDRGTDTQYF. The DNA for the CDR3 is TGTGCCAGCAGTTTGGACAGGGGAACAGATACGCAGTATTTT.